This T cell receptor (beta chain) was recovered during a study of blood T cell repertoires in COVID-19. Whole-study context: From T cells, B-cell-depleted T cells, or PBMCs came the material, which was cDNA or gDNA.

Germline V CDR1 and CDR2: MNHEY, SMNVEV (reference sequence). The CDR3 runs to 17 residues. The V segment lost 6 bases and the J segment 1 base; nucleotides outside the gene matches: 14. The data were produced by immunoSEQ multiplex PCR, yet TCRdb's version contains in-frame clones alone and is incomplete. The sample lists a few hundred thousand clones, roughly 84% seen once, with around 3.7% in the top ten. The sequence was obtained from a man between 45 and 60 years old who had recovered from COVID-19. This sequence joins TRBV27 and TRBJ1-1, with 7 positions matching TRBD1. The specimen sequenced was PBMCs or T cells enriched from blood (not recorded which). This CDR3 is CASSETGWGIGNTEAFF. The CDR3 DNA reads TGTGCCAGCAGCGAGACAGGGTGGGGGATCGGGAACACTGAAGCTTTCTTT.